Detailed here is one T cell receptor beta chain. Clones were sequenced by immunoSEQ multiplex PCR, and TCRdb holds only the in-frame ones, with some missing. The sample has roughly 180,000 clones, about 75% seen once. The sample is drawn from a study of blood T cell repertoires in COVID-19. Overall study: Donors in the United States, Italy and Spain gave samples during acute or convalescent COVID-19.

Losses at the gene ends were 1 base for V and 0 bases for J; bases not matched to a gene: 4. The CDR3 contains 16 residues. Germline V gene lookup returns CDR1 MNHEY and CDR2 SVGEGT. Sequenced sample: peripheral blood. The rearrangement joins TRBV6-2 or TRBV6-3 to TRBJ2-3, with 7 bases aligning to TRBD2. The TCR originated in a woman between 50 and 59 years old with active or convalescent COVID-19. The CDR3 region is CASSYFLAASTDTQYF. For the CDR3, the DNA is TGTGCCAGCAGTTACTTCCTAGCGGCTAGCACAGATACGCAGTATTTT.